The rows below give T cell receptor beta chains drawn from one sample of a study of OX40 agonist ivuxolimab in advanced cancers. Sequenced by immunoSEQ multiplex PCR; TCRdb stores in-frame clones only, minus some. The sample shows some 90,000 clones, 75% to 95% of them seen only once. The sample consisted of CD4+ or CD8+ T cells sorted from blood, taken in a trial of the OX40 agonist ivuxolimab. Source of these receptors: an adult with an advanced solid tumor such as melanoma, head and neck, liver or kidney cancer. Each CDR3 is given with its conserved first and last residue. Each record gives: D gene, clone size, J gene, V gene, CDR3 DNA, CDR3 protein. D genes are given only for firm matches. Part of the rows lack a size; the others show once, few, many or a class for expanded clones.

.	.	TRBJ2-6	TRBV11-2	TGTGCCAGCAGCTTAACCATGAGCTCTGGGGCCAACGTCCTGACTTTC	CASSLTMSSGANVLTF
TRBD1	.	TRBJ2-6	TRBV7-8	TGTGCCAGCAGCCTTCGGGACAGGGCTGGGGCCAACGTCCTGACTTTC	CASSLRDRAGANVLTF
.	.	TRBJ1-1	TRBV7-6	TGTGCCAGCAGCTTAGTGGAGGGGAGGGCTGAAGCTTTCTTT	CASSLVEGRAEAFF
.	.	TRBJ1-1	TRBV6-1	TGTGCCGCAAACCAAGTGACAGGAATCAACACTGAAGCTTTCTTT	CAANQVTGINTEAFF
.	.	TRBJ1-2	TRBV4-3	TGCGCCAGCAGCCAAGAAGCAGGTGTGGGGATTAATGGCTACACCTTC	CASSQEAGVGINGYTF
.	.	TRBJ2-1	TRBV11-2	TGTGCCAGCAGCTGGGGGTGGGGCTCCTACAATGAGCAGTTCTTC	CASSWGWGSYNEQFF
.	once	TRBJ2-7	TRBV30	TGTGCCTGGTCCCGGGACACCTTAGGGGAGCAGTACTTC	CAWSRDTLGEQYF
TRBD2	.	TRBJ2-3	TRBV4-2	TGTGCCAGCAGCCCTGAGACTAGCAATACGCAGTATTTT	CASSPETSNTQYF
TRBD2	once	TRBJ2-5	TRBV10-3	TGTGCCATCAGTGCCCGGACTAGCGGGAGTCAGACCCAGTACTTC	CAISARTSGSQTQYF
TRBD2	.	TRBJ2-3	TRBV13	TGTGCCAGCAGGTGGACTAGCGGATTCACAGATACGCAGTATTTT	CASRWTSGFTDTQYF
.	.	TRBJ1-3	TRBV28	TGTGCCAGCAGTTCCGGACAGTTACGAAACACCATATATTTT	CASSSGQLRNTIYF
.	.	TRBJ2-1	TRBV11-2	TGTGCCAGCAGCTTAGACCACGGAGACAATGAGCAGTTCTTC	CASSLDHGDNEQFF
.	.	TRBJ2-1	TRBV18	TGTGCCGCACGAGGTGCAGACTCCTACAATGAGCAGTTCTTC	CAARGADSYNEQFF
.	.	TRBJ1-5	TRBV15	TGTGCCACCAGCAGAGATTGGGGACTTAATCAGCCCCAGCATTTT	CATSRDWGLNQPQHF
.	.	TRBJ2-1	TRBV28	TGTGCCAGCAGTTCCCAACTAGGCCGGGATTTCAATGAGCAGTTCTTC	CASSSQLGRDFNEQFF
TRBD1	.	TRBJ2-2	TRBV18	TGTGCCAGCTCACTCCGGGACAGAGACACCGGGGAGCTGTTTTTT	CASSLRDRDTGELFF
.	.	TRBJ1-1	TRBV30	TGTGCCTGGGCTAACGGGAACACTGAAGCTTTCTTT	CAWANGNTEAFF
.	.	TRBJ2-7	TRBV18	TGTGCCAGCTCACCACGGGGGACCTACGAGCAGTACTTC	CASSPRGTYEQYF
TRBD1	few	TRBJ1-1	TRBV5-1	TGCGCCAGCAGCTTGGCCAGGGGGTCTTTCTTTACTGAAGCTTTCTTT	CASSLARGSFFTEAFF
TRBD1	.	TRBJ1-5	TRBV5-1	TGCGCCAGCAGCCTGGGACAGGGAGGCAATCAGCCCCAGCATTTT	CASSLGQGGNQPQHF
.	.	TRBJ1-2	TRBV6-5	TGTGCCAGCGATGGCTACACCTTC	CASDGYTF